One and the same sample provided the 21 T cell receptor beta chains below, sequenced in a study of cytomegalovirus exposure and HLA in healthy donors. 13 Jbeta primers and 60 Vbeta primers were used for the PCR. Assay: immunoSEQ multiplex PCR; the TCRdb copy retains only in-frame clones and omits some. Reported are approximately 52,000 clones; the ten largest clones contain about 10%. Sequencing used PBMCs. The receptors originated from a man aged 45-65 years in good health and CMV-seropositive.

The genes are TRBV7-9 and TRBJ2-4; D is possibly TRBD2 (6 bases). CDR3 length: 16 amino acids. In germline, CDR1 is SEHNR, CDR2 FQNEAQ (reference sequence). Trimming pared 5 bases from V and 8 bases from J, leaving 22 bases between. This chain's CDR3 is CASSPGDRAGGDIQYF. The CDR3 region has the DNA TGTGCCAGCAGCCCTGGAGATAGGGCGGGCGGGGACATTCAGTACTTC.

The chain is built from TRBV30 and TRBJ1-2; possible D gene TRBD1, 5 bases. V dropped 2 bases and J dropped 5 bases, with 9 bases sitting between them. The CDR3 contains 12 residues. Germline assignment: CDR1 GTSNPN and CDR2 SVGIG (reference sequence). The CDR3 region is CAWSRGNYGYTF. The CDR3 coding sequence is TGTGCCTGGAGTAGGGGTAATTATGGCTACACCTTC.

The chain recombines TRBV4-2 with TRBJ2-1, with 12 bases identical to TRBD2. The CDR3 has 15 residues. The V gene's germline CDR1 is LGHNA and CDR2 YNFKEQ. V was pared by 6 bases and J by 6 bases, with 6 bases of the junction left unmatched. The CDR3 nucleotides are TGTGCCAGCAGTCTTGGACTAGCGGGAAGCAATGAGCAGTTCTTC. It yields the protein CASSLGLAGSNEQFF.

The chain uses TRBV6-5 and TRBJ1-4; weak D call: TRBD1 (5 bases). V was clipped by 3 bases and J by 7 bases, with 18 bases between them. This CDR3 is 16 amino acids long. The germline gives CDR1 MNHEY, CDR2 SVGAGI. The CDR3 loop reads CASSYSGAGRGEKLFF. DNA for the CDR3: TGTGCCAGCAGTTATTCCGGGGCAGGGAGGGGTGAAAAACTGTTTTTT.

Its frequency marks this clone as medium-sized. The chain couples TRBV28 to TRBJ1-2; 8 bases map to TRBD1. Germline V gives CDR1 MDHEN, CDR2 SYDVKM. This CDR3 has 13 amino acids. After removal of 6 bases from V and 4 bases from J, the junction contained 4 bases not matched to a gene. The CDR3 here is CASSDRGGYGYTF. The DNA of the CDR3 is TGTGCCAGCAGCGACAGGGGAGGCTATGGCTACACCTTC.

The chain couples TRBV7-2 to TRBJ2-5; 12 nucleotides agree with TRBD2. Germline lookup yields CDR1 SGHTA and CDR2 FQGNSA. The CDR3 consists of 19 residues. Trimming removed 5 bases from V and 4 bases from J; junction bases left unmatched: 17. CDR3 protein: CASSVAFLAGGLTRETQYF. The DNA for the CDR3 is TGTGCCAGCAGCGTGGCCTTCCTAGCGGGAGGGCTGACTAGAGAGACCCAGTACTTC. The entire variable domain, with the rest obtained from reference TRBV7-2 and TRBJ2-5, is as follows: GAGVSQSPSNKVTEKGKDVELRCDPISGHTALYWYRQSLGQGLEFLIYFQGNSAPDKSGLPSDRFSAERTGGSVSTLTIQRTQQEDSAVYLCASSVAFLAGGLTRETQYFGPGTRLLVL.

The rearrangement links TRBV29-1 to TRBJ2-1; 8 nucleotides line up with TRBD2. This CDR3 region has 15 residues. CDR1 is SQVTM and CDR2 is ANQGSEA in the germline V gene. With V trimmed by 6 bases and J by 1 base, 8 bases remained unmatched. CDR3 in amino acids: CSVDVAGRSYNEQFF. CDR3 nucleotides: TGCAGCGTGGACGTAGCGGGAAGGTCCTACAATGAGCAGTTCTTC.

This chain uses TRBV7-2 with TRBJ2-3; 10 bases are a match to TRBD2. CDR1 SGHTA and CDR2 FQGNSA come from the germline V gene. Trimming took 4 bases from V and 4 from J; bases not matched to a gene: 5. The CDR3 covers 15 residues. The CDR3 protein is CASSSLAGWADTQYF. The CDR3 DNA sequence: TGTGCCAGCAGCTCACTAGCGGGGTGGGCAGATACGCAGTATTTT. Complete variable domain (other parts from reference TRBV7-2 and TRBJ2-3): GAGVSQSPSNKVTEKGKDVELRCDPISGHTALYWYRQSLGQGLEFLIYFQGNSAPDKSGLPSDRFSAERTGGSVSTLTIQRTQQEDSAVYLCASSSLAGWADTQYFGPGTRLTVL.

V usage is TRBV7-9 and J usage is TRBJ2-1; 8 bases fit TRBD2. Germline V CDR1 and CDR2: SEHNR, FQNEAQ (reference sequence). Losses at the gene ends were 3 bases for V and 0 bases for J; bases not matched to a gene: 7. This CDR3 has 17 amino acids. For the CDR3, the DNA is TGTGCCAGCAGCTTTTTGGACAGCGGGAGCTCCTACAATGAGCAGTTCTTC. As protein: CASSFLDSGSSYNEQFF.

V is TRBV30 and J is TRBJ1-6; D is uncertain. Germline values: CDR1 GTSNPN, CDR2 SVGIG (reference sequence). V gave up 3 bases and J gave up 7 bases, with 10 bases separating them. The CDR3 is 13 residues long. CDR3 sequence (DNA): TGTGCCTGGAGCGCAGGCCCGAATTCACCCCTCCACTTT. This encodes CAWSAGPNSPLHF. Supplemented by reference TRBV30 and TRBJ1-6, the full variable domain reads SQTIHQWPATLVQPVGSPLSLECTVEGTSNPNLYWYRQAAGRGLQLLFYSVGIGQISSEVPQNLSASRPQDRQFILSSKKLLLSDSGFYLCAWSAGPNSPLHFGNGTRLTVT.

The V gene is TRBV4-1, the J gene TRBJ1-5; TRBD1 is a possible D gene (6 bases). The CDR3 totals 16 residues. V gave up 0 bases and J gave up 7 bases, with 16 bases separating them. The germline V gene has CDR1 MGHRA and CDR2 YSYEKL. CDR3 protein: CASSQDASRGSQPQHF. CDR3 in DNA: TGCGCCAGCAGCCAAGATGCCTCCAGGGGTTCACAGCCCCAGCATTTT.

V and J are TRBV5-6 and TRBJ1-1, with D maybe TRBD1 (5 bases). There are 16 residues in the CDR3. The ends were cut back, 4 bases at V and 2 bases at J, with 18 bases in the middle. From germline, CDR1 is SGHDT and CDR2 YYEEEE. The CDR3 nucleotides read TGTGCCAGCAGCCTCCCGGGACTTCCTGAAAACACTGAAGCTTTCTTT. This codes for CASSLPGLPENTEAFF.

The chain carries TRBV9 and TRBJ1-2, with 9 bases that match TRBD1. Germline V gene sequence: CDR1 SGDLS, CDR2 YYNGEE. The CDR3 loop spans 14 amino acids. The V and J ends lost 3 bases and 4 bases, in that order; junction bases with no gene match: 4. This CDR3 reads CASSEGTGTYGYTF. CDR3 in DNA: TGTGCCAGCAGCGAGGGGACAGGGACCTATGGCTACACCTTC.

The CDR3 DNA reads as TGTGCCACCAGCAATGGGGGAGGAAGACAGCCCCAGCATTTT. Its translation: CATSNGGGRQPQHF. The rearrangement joins TRBV15 to TRBJ1-5; tentative D call: TRBD1 (5 bases). The CDR3 extends over 14 amino acids. The V end lost 4 bases, the J end lost 7 bases, and 14 bases lay between the germline ends. Germline CDR1 LNHNV, CDR2 YYDKDF (reference sequence).

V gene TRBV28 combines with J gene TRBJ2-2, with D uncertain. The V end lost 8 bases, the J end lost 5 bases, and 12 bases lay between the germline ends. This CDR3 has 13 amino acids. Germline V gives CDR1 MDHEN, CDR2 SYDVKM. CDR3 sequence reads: CASLRRETGELFF. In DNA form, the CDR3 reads TGTGCCAGCCTAAGAAGAGAGACCGGGGAGCTGTTTTTT. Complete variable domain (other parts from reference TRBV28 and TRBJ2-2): DVKVTQSSRYLVKRTGEKVFLECVQDMDHENMFWYRQDPGLGLRLIYFSYDVKMKEKGDIPEGYSVSREKKERFSLILESASTNQTSMYLCASLRRETGELFFGEGSRLTVL.

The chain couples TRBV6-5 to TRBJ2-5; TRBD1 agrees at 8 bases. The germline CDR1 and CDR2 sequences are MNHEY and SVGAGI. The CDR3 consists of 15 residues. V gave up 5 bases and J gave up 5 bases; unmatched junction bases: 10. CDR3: CASSGAGGSWETQYF. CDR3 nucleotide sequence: TGTGCCAGCAGTGGGGCAGGGGGCTCTTGGGAGACCCAGTACTTC.

This CDR3 reads CASRREREDGYEQYF. As DNA, the CDR3 is TGTGCCAGCAGGCGTGAGCGGGAGGACGGATACGAGCAGTACTTC. The V call is TRBV28, the J call TRBJ2-7, with 9 nucleotides matching TRBD2. Germline V gives CDR1 MDHEN, CDR2 SYDVKM. The CDR3 sequence is 15 residues long. Trimming at V came to 6 bases and at J to 4 bases, leaving 10 bases not matched to a gene.

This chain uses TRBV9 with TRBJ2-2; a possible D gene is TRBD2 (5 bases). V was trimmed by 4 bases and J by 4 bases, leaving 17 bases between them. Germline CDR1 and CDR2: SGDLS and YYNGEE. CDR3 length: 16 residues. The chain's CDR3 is CASSSPAGIGTGELFF. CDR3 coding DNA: TGTGCCAGCAGCTCCCCCGCCGGGATAGGCACCGGGGAGCTGTTTTTT.

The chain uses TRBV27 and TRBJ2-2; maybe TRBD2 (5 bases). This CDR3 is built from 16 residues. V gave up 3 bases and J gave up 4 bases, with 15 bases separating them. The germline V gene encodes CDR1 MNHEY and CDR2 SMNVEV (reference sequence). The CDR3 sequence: CASSFSAGVGTGELFF. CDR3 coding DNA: TGTGCCAGCAGTTTTTCTGCGGGTGTGGGCACCGGGGAGCTGTTTTTT.

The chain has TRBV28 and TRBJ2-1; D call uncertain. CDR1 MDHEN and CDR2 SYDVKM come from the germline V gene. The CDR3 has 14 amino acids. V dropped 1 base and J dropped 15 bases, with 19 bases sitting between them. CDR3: CASSLSAGSLVLFF. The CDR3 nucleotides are TGTGCCAGCAGTTTATCGGCAGGCTCCTTGGTCTTGTTCTTC.

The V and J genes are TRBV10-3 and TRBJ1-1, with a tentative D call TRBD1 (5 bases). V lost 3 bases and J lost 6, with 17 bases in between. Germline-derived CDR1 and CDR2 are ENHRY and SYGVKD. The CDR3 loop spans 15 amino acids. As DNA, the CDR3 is TGTGCCATCAGTGAAGGGGTCAGGGAGGGCTCTGAAGCTTTCTTT. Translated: CAISEGVREGSEAFF.